The text below deals with one T cell receptor beta chain. Its target is not known. Primers: 60 Vbeta forward and 13 Jbeta reverse. TCRdb's table, derived via immunoSEQ multiplex PCR, lists solely in-frame clones and lacks some. This sample has about 98,000 clones; roughly 70% occur once, and the top ten carry 2.5%. The data stem from a study of cytomegalovirus exposure and HLA in healthy donors. Study-wide points: High specificity and sensitivity for cytomegalovirus status were reported for the classifier. According to a later analysis, donors in an Asian-associated ancestry cluster reportedly had fewer N-insertions than the roughly 670-donor mean. Being productive about 87% or about 30% of the time was typical of most TCR beta V segments in an earlier analysis. Later analysis identified several of the most significant clusters that appeared linked to common viral pathogens.

Germline assignment: CDR1 SNHLY and CDR2 FYNNEI. The CDR3 loop spans 16 amino acids. The trim removed 8 bases at V and 0 bases at J, leaving 10 bases unmatched. The rearrangement links TRBV2 to TRBJ1-5, with TRBD1 identical over 7 bases. The sequence was obtained from a man in his fifties or sixties in good health and CMV-seronegative. Sequenced: PBMCs. CDR3 region: CASRGPQGYSNQPQHF. The CDR3 DNA reads as TGTGCCAGCCGGGGGCCACAGGGGTATAGCAATCAGCCCCAGCATTTT.